The next 11 T cell receptor beta chains were all read from a single sample in a study of T cell responses to AZD1222 COVID-19 vaccine. The assay was immunoSEQ multiplex PCR, and TCRdb's table has in-frame clones only and misses some. The sample lists some 140,000 clones; 88% were seen once. The sequencing here drew on peripheral blood, taken on day 0 of AZD1222 vaccination. The receptors stem from an adult in good health.

The chain links TRBV11-2 to TRBJ2-3; 8 bases fit TRBD1. CDR1 is SGHAT and CDR2 is FQNNGV in the germline V gene. The CDR3 extends over 14 amino acids. J lost 3 bases, V lost 11 bases, and 10 bases had no gene match. The CDR3 reads CASGQGRWTDTQYF. CDR3 nucleotides: TGTGCCTCCGGACAGGGTCGGTGGACAGATACGCAGTATTTT.

This rearrangement joins TRBV19 to TRBJ1-6, with TRBD1 identical over 9 bases. The CDR3 covers 13 residues. Losses at the gene ends were 10 bases for V and 7 bases for J; bases not matched to a gene: 5. Per the germline V gene, CDR1 is LNHDA and CDR2 is SQIVND (reference sequence). In DNA form, the CDR3 reads TGTGCCACAGGGACAGGGACCAATTCACCCCTCCACTTT. Residues: CATGTGTNSPLHF.

The V and J genes are TRBV7-9 and TRBJ1-3, with D tentatively TRBD1 (5 bases). Trimming stripped 6 bases from V and 6 bases from J, with 15 bases between. This CDR3 region has 14 residues. CDR1 and CDR2 (germline): SEHNR, FQNEAQ (reference sequence). The CDR3 protein is CASSHGGRENTIYF. DNA for the CDR3: TGTGCCAGCAGTCACGGGGGACGAGAAAACACCATATATTTT.

This clone was detected only a few times. The chain uses TRBV2 and TRBJ2-3; TRBD2 matches at 9 bases. This CDR3 has 17 amino acids. V was pared by 8 bases and J by 1 base, with 13 bases of the junction left unmatched. From germline, CDR1 is SNHLY and CDR2 FYNNEI. The CDR3 sequence: CASAGGTSGLGTDTQYF. The DNA of the CDR3 is TGTGCCAGCGCCGGAGGTACTAGCGGGTTGGGCACAGATACGCAGTATTTT.

The gene calls are TRBV7-2 and TRBJ2-3; weak D call: TRBD2 (6 bases). The CDR3 totals 16 residues. Germline lookup yields CDR1 SGHTA and CDR2 FQGNSA. V was cut by 5 bases and J by 4 bases, with 19 bases left in between. CDR3 residues: CASSASGTPPADTQYF. CDR3 bases: TGTGCCAGCAGCGCGTCCGGGACTCCTCCGGCAGATACGCAGTATTTT.

This chain joins TRBV9 and TRBJ1-2; D not resolved. The CDR3 contains 13 residues. Looked up from germline, CDR1 is SGDLS and CDR2 is YYNGEE. V was cut by 0 bases and J by 8 bases, with 11 bases left in between. CDR3 sequence (DNA): TGTGCCAGCAGCGTAGATAGAGGGCGCGGCTACACCTTC. Translated: CASSVDRGRGYTF.

This clone was seen a few times. The chain is built from TRBV7-9 and TRBJ1-2; 7 bases agree with TRBD1. Germline trimming cut 6 bases from V and 3 bases from J; bases unmatched to any gene: 10. The length of the CDR3 is 15 residues. Germline values: CDR1 SEHNR, CDR2 FQNEAQ (reference sequence). Written as DNA, the CDR3 is TGTGCCAGCAGATCCCCGGCTACAGGGGACTATGGCTACACCTTC. This codes for CASRSPATGDYGYTF. The entire variable domain, with the rest obtained from reference TRBV7-9 and TRBJ1-2, is as follows: DTGVSQNPRHKITKRGQNVTFRCDPISEHNRLYWYRQTLGQGPEFLTYFQNEAQLEKSRLLSDRFSAERPKGSFSTLEIQRTEQGDSAMYLCASRSPATGDYGYTFGSGTRLTVV.

A note on this clone: At one of its ends the junction is not consistent with the germline gene, which may arise from a read error. The V and J genes are TRBV29-1 and TRBJ2-7; D might be TRBD1 (5 bases). The germline CDR1 and CDR2 sequences are SQVTM and ANQGSEA. The CDR3 is 15 residues long. CDR3 in amino acids: CSVEDREGAIYEQYF. The CDR3 DNA reads as TGCAGCGTCGAAGACAGAGAAGGGGCGATATACGAGCAGTACTTC.

The gene calls are TRBV7-2 and TRBJ1-4, with unresolved D. CDR3 length: 12 amino acids. V was clipped by 5 bases and J by 8 bases, with 9 bases between them. Looked up from germline, CDR1 is SGHTA and CDR2 is FQGNSA. The CDR3 coding sequence is TGTGCCAGCAGCGAGAACAGCGAAAAACTGTTTTTT. Translated: CASSENSEKLFF.

The chain links TRBV6-1 to TRBJ2-3; TRBD2 matches at 9 bases. V gave up 1 base and J gave up 0 bases; unmatched junction bases: 5. The CDR3 length is 17 residues. CDR1 and CDR2 from the germline V gene are MNHNS and SASEGT. The CDR3 sequence is CASSEEELAGSTDTQYF. The CDR3 nucleotides read TGTGCCAGCAGTGAAGAAGAGCTAGCGGGGAGCACAGATACGCAGTATTTT.

The rearrangement uses TRBV5-1 and TRBJ2-7; no clear D. V gave up 4 bases and J gave up 7 bases, with 18 bases separating them. The germline V gene has CDR1 SGHRS and CDR2 YFSETQ. The CDR3 has 14 amino acids. The CDR3, as DNA: TGCGCCAGCAGCCCGCGCGTGTCAAGGGTTGAGCAGTACTTC. Protein: CASSPRVSRVEQYF.